The next 27 T cell receptor beta chains were all read from a single sample in a study of graft-versus-host responses after intestinal transplantation. Repertoires were generated with immunoSEQ multiplex PCR, while TCRdb's copy carries only in-frame clones and drops some. The sample has about 81,000 clones; 91% are singletons. These receptors lack a known antigen. Specimen: unstimulated CD4+ T cells sorted from spleen or lymph node cells, collected before transplant. The origin of the receptors is a human donor who was the organ donor for an intestinal transplant.

This rearrangement joins TRBV11-2 to TRBJ2-7; 11 nucleotides align to TRBD2. The J segment lost 1 base and the V segment lost 1 base, leaving 9 bases of the junction unmatched. Germline V gives CDR1 SGHAT, CDR2 FQNNGV. The length of the CDR3 is 18 residues. The CDR3 region has the DNA TGTGCCAGCAGCTTAGCCCCGTCTAGCGGGGGGTATTCCTACGAGCAGTACTTC. Its translation is CASSLAPSSGGYSYEQYF.

The count of this clone is one. J is TRBJ1-2 and V is TRBV29-1; TRBD1 might be the D (5 bases). The CDR3 extends over 14 amino acids. V was cut by 2 bases and J by 1 base, with 11 bases left in between. The germline V gene encodes CDR1 SQVTM and CDR2 ANQGSEA. The CDR3 bases are TGCAGCGTTGAAAAGGTGCAGGGTAACTATGGCTACACCTTC. Its translation is CSVEKVQGNYGYTF.

This clone was recorded once. J is TRBJ2-5 and V is TRBV2, with TRBD2 matching 11 bases. Germline-derived CDR1 and CDR2 are SNHLY and FYNNEI. V lost 1 base, J lost 6 bases, and 4 bases stayed unmatched. CDR3 length: 15 amino acids. DNA for the CDR3: TGTGCCAGCAGTGAAGGGCTAGCGGGGGGAAAGACCCAGTACTTC. This gives the protein CASSEGLAGGKTQYF.

To note about this clone: One end of the junction is discordant with germline, which a read error may explain. This chain connects TRBV13 to TRBJ2-3, with TRBD2 as a possible D gene (5 bases). The CDR3 totals 13 residues. CDR1 and CDR2 from the germline V gene are PRHDT and FYEKMQ (reference sequence). CDR3 bases: TGTGCCAGCACGCACGAGGGCACTGATACGCAGTATTTT. Translation gives CASTHEGTDTQYF.

With respect to this clone: Other DNA sequences from this sample encode an identical CDR3 as well. The chain uses TRBV30 and TRBJ1-1, with a weak D call TRBD1 (6 bases). Per germline, CDR1 GTSNPN and CDR2 SVGIG (reference sequence). V dropped 0 bases and J dropped 3 bases, with 8 bases sitting between them. The CDR3 extends over 13 amino acids. The CDR3 nucleotides are TGTGCCTGGAGTGTACAGGGAGACACTGAAGCTTTCTTT. This encodes CAWSVQGDTEAFF.

This clone has a single count. The rearrangement links TRBV30 to TRBJ1-2; 8 nucleotides agree with TRBD1. There are 14 residues in the CDR3. CDR1 GTSNPN and CDR2 SVGIG come from the germline V gene (reference sequence). Unmatched junction bases numbered 8, after V lost 0 bases and J lost 8 bases. This CDR3 reads CAWSVLGQGAGYTF. CDR3 coding DNA: TGTGCCTGGAGTGTACTAGGCCAGGGGGCGGGCTACACCTTC.

The V and J genes are TRBV10-3 and TRBJ2-5; 12 nucleotides line up with TRBD1. The DNA matches TRBJ2-7 better at its end, which makes the J call doubtful. The germline V gene has CDR1 ENHRY and CDR2 SYGVKD. This CDR3 contains 15 residues. CDR3 in DNA: TGTGCCATCAGCGCCCGGGACAGGGGGCCGTCCGAGCAGTACTTC. Its translation is CAISARDRGPSEQYF.

The rearrangement links TRBV29-1 to TRBJ1-2, with 7 bases that match TRBD1. Trimming took 4 bases from V and 2 from J; bases not matched to a gene: 16. Germline V gene sequence: CDR1 SQVTM, CDR2 ANQGSEA. The CDR3 spans 17 residues. In nucleotides, the CDR3 is TGCAGCGTTGCGCCCTTCAGGCAGGGGGAGGAAAACTATGGCTACACCTTC. This gives the protein CSVAPFRQGEENYGYTF. Looking up the rest from reference TRBV29-1 and TRBJ1-2 gives the full variable domain: SAVISQKPSRDICQRGTSLTIQCQVDSQVTMMFWYRQQPGQSLTLIATANQGSEATYESGFVIDKFPISRPNLTFSTLTVSNMSPEDSSIYLCSVAPFRQGEENYGYTFGSGTRLTVV.

The chain's CDR3 is CASSFGLAGGGDTQYF. CDR3 DNA sequence: TGTGCCAGCAGTTTCGGACTAGCGGGAGGTGGTGATACGCAGTATTTT. V usage is TRBV7-2 and J usage is TRBJ2-3; 14 nucleotides match TRBD2. The CDR3 runs to 16 residues. Germline V gene lookup returns CDR1 SGHTA and CDR2 FQGNSA. Trimming took 6 bases from V and 6 from J; bases not matched to a gene: 8.

As for this clone: The junction departs from the called germline gene at one end, perhaps through a read error. The chain carries TRBV7-9 and TRBJ2-5, with D tentatively TRBD1 (6 bases). CDR3 length: 15 amino acids. The germline CDR1 and CDR2 sequences are SEHNR and FQNEAQ (reference sequence). Here the CDR3 reads CASSPPGAGEETQHF. DNA for the CDR3: TGTGCCAGCAGCCCACCCGGGGCAGGGGAAGAGACCCAGCACTTC.

The CDR3 loop reads CASSPGLAGVDTQYF. For the CDR3, the DNA is TGTGCCAGCAGCCCAGGACTAGCGGGGGTCGATACGCAGTATTTT. The V gene is TRBV9, the J gene TRBJ2-3; 13 bases are shared with TRBD2. Germline-derived CDR1 and CDR2 are SGDLS and YYNGEE. The CDR3 length is 15 residues. Trimming removed 4 bases from V and 6 bases from J; junction bases left unmatched: 5.

The gene calls are TRBV21-1 and TRBJ2-5; TRBD2 reflects the table's D call only, with no check against the DNA. TRBV21-1 is a known pseudogene. The CDR3 is 16 residues long. The chain's CDR3 is CASSELRGARRETQYF. The CDR3 DNA reads TGTGCCAGCAGCGAATTGCGGGGGGCCCGGCGAGAGACCCAGTACTTC.

This clone was seen once. The chain couples TRBV7-3 to TRBJ1-2, with D possibly TRBD1 on 6 matching bases. The CDR3 is made up of 13 amino acids. V lost 5 bases and J lost 3, with 10 bases in between. Germline V lookup: CDR1 SGHTA, CDR2 FQGTGA. DNA for the CDR3: TGTGCCAGCAGCCTAAGGGGGGACTATGGCTACACCTTC. Translated, it gives CASSLRGDYGYTF.

This clone has only one observation. The CDR3: CASMQGLKGGGAETQYF. The CDR3, as DNA: TGTGCCAGCATGCAGGGCCTGAAGGGCGGGGGGGCCGAGACCCAGTACTTC. The rearrangement joins TRBV11-3 to TRBJ2-5; 9 bases are a match to TRBD2. The CDR3 has 17 residues. V was clipped by 7 bases and J by 5 bases; unmatched bases: 17. CDR1 is SGHNT and CDR2 is YENEEA in the germline V gene.

CDR3 nucleotide sequence: TGTGCCAGCAGTTGGGGGGGGCGAGACTATGGCTACACCTTC. Its protein is CASSWGGRDYGYTF. The rearrangement links TRBV6-1 to TRBJ1-2; TRBD1 might be the D (6 bases). This CDR3 spans 14 amino acids. V shed 5 bases and J shed 3 bases, with 13 bases lying between them. Looked up from germline, CDR1 is MNHNS and CDR2 is SASEGT.

This chain connects TRBV5-1 to TRBJ2-1; tentative D call: TRBD2 (5 bases). The CDR3 is made up of 15 amino acids. Between the trimmed V and J ends, which lost 7 bases and 3 bases, there was a span of 17 bases. The germline CDR1 and CDR2 sequences are SGHRS and YFSETQ. The CDR3 is CASSELVLSYNEQFF. The CDR3 DNA is TGCGCCAGCTCCGAACTAGTACTCAGCTACAATGAGCAGTTCTTC. The whole variable domain, remainder taken from reference TRBV5-1 and TRBJ2-1, is KAGVTQTPRYLIKTRGQQVTLSCSPISGHRSVSWYQQTPGQGLQFLFEYFSETQRNKGNFPGRFSGRQFSNSRSEMNVSTLELGDSALYLCASSELVLSYNEQFFGPGTRLTVL.

The chain joins TRBV27 to TRBJ1-1, with TRBD1 matching over 7 bases. CDR1 is MNHEY and CDR2 is SMNVEV in the germline V gene (reference sequence). This CDR3 has 15 amino acids. V gave up 7 bases and J gave up 1 base; unmatched junction bases: 9. CDR3 residues: CASIRDRVSNTEAFF. The CDR3 region has the DNA TGTGCCAGCATCAGAGACAGGGTATCGAACACTGAAGCTTTCTTT.

This chain connects TRBV5-5 to TRBJ2-1, with TRBD2 matching over 8 bases. V was pared by 4 bases and J by 1 base, with 10 bases of the junction left unmatched. Looked up from germline, CDR1 is SGHKS and CDR2 is YYEKEE (reference sequence). The CDR3 spans 17 residues. CDR3 coding DNA: TGTGCCAGCAGCCCGCGACTAGCGCCTTCGTCCTACAATGAGCAGTTCTTC. This codes for CASSPRLAPSSYNEQFF.

In this sample, this clone turned up once. V and J are TRBV5-1 and TRBJ2-2; 10 nucleotides agree with TRBD2. Germline CDR1 and CDR2: SGHRS and YFSETQ. V lost 4 bases to trimming and J lost 2 bases; unmatched junction nucleotides: 8. CDR3 size: 17 residues. The CDR3 DNA reads as TGCGCCAGCAGCCTCATCCCTAGCGGGAGTAACACCGGGGAGCTGTTTTTT. This sequence encodes CASSLIPSGSNTGELFF.

The rearrangement links TRBV14 to TRBJ2-1; TRBD2 aligns across 9 bases. This CDR3 is built from 15 residues. Germline CDR1 SGHDN, CDR2 FVKESK. J lost 3 bases, V lost 4 bases, and 4 bases had no gene match. CDR3 bases: TGTGCCAGCAGCCTTCTAGCGGGACTCTACAATGAGCAGTTCTTC. Translated, it gives CASSLLAGLYNEQFF.

The chain is built from TRBV5-1 and TRBJ2-7; D is perhaps TRBD1 (7 bases). Germline lookup yields CDR1 SGHRS and CDR2 YFSETQ. The CDR3 covers 15 residues. V was shortened by 7 bases and J by 0 bases, with 17 bases between the two germline ends. The CDR3 protein is CASRELRDSSYEQYF. The CDR3 region has the DNA TGCGCCAGCCGAGAGCTGCGGGACAGCTCCTACGAGCAGTACTTC.

This chain connects TRBV28 to TRBJ1-1; D unresolved. CDR1 is MDHEN and CDR2 is SYDVKM in the germline V gene. This CDR3 contains 13 residues. V was shortened by 2 bases and J by 4 bases, with 8 bases between the two germline ends. CDR3 region: CASSLPGSTEAFF. CDR3 nucleotide sequence: TGTGCCAGCAGTTTACCGGGTAGCACTGAAGCTTTCTTT.

The J gene is TRBJ2-4, the V gene TRBV5-8, with D unresolved. The germline V and J ends were trimmed by 2 bases and 2 bases, with 11 bases remaining between them. CDR1 is SGHTS and CDR2 is YDEGEE in the germline V gene. The CDR3 covers 15 residues. The CDR3 loop reads CASSFGLTTKNIQYF. Here the CDR3 DNA reads TGTGCCAGCAGCTTCGGCCTGACAACCAAAAACATTCAGTACTTC.

The chain has TRBV28 and TRBJ2-5, with 9 bases that match TRBD1. Germline-derived CDR1 and CDR2 are MDHEN and SYDVKM. V lost 2 bases, J lost 1 base, and 11 bases stayed unmatched. This CDR3 region has 18 residues. The CDR3 DNA reads as TGTGCCAGCAGTTTAAATCCCCCCGGGACAGGGTTCCAAGAGACCCAGTACTTC. Translating it yields CASSLNPPGTGFQETQYF.

V gene TRBV25-1 combines with J gene TRBJ1-3; 9 positions match TRBD1. Trimming at V came to 4 bases and at J to 4 bases, leaving 8 bases not matched to a gene. The germline gives CDR1 MGHDK, CDR2 SYGVNS. This CDR3 comprises 16 residues. This chain's CDR3 is CASSGTIGTGGNTIYF. CDR3 nucleotides: TGTGCCAGCAGTGGAACCATAGGGACAGGGGGAAACACCATATATTTT.

The chain couples TRBV28 to TRBJ1-3, with unresolved D. Germline loops: CDR1 MDHEN, CDR2 SYDVKM. The CDR3 spans 16 residues. V was shortened by 0 bases and J by 2 bases, with 11 bases between the two germline ends. The CDR3 DNA sequence: TGTGCCAGCAGTTTATGGAGGGTAAACACTGGAAACACCATATATTTT. Amino acid sequence: CASSLWRVNTGNTIYF.

CDR3 loop: CASSLATSAKSYEQYF. CDR3 bases: TGCGCCAGCAGCTTGGCAACTAGCGCAAAATCCTACGAGCAGTACTTC. The rearrangement uses TRBV5-1 and TRBJ2-7, with 7 bases lining up with TRBD2. J lost 1 base, V lost 0 bases, and 7 bases had no gene match. Germline V gene lookup returns CDR1 SGHRS and CDR2 YFSETQ. The CDR3 loop spans 16 amino acids.